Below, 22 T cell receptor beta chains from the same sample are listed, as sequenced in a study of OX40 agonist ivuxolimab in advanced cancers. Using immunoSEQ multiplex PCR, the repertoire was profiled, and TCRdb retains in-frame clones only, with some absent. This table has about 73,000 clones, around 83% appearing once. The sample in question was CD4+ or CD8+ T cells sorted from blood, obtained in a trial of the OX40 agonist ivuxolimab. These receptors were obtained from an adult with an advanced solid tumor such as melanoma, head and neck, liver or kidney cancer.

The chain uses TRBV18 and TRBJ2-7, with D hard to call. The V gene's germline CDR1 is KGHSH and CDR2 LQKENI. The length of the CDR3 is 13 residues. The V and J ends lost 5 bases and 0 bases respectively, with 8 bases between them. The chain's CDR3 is CASSSPPSYEQYF. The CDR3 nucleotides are TGTGCCAGCTCATCGCCCCCCTCCTACGAGCAGTACTTC. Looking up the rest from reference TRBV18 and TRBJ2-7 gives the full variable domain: NAGVMQNPRHLVRRRGQEARLRCSPMKGHSHVYWYRQLPEEGLKFMVYLQKENIIDESGMPKERFSAEFPKEGPSILRIQQVVRGDSAAYFCASSSPPSYEQYFGPGTRLTVT.

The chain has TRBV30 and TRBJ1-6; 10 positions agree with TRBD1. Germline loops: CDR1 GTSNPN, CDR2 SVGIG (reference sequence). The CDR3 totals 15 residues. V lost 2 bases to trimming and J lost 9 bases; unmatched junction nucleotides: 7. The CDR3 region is CAWSKGTGEFSPLHF. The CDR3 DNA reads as TGTGCCTGGAGTAAAGGGACAGGGGAATTTTCACCCCTCCACTTT.

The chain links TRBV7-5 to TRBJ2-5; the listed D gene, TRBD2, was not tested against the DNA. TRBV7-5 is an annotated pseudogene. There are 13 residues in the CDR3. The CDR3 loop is CVRSLISQETQYF. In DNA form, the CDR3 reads TGTGTCAGAAGCTTAATCTCCCAAGAGACCCAGTACTTC.

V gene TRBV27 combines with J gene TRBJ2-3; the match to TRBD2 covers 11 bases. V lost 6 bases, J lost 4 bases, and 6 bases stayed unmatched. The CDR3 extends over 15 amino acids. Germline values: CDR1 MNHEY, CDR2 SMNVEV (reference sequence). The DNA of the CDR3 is TGTGCCAGCAGGTCACTAGCGGGGGCTGCAGATACGCAGTATTTT. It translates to CASRSLAGAADTQYF.

The CDR3 region is CAAGGQGRGETQYF. The CDR3 region has the DNA TGTGCCGCTGGGGGACAGGGGCGCGGAGAGACCCAGTACTTC. The gene calls are TRBV6-6 and TRBJ2-5; 10 bases fit TRBD1. Germline CDR1 and CDR2: MNHNY and SVGAGI (reference sequence). The trim removed 11 bases at V and 4 bases at J, leaving 10 bases unmatched. This CDR3 spans 14 amino acids.

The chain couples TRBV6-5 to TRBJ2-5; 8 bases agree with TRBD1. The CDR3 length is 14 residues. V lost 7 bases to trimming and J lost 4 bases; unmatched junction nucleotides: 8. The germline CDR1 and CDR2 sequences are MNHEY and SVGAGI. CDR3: CASKLDRVVETQYF. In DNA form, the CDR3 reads TGTGCCAGCAAGTTGGACAGGGTGGTAGAGACCCAGTACTTC.

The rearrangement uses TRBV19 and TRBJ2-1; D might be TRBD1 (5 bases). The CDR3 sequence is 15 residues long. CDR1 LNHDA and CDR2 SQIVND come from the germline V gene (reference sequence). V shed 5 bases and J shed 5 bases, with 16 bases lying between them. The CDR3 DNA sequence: TGTGCCAGTAGTCCCCGGACACCCCCAAACAATGAGCAGTTCTTC. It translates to CASSPRTPPNNEQFF. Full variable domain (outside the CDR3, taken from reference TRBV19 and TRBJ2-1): DGGITQSPKYLFRKEGQNVTLSCEQNLNHDAMYWYRQDPGQGLRLIYYSQIVNDFQKGDIAEGYSVSREKKESFPLTVTSAQKNPTAFYLCASSPRTPPNNEQFFGPGTRLTVL.

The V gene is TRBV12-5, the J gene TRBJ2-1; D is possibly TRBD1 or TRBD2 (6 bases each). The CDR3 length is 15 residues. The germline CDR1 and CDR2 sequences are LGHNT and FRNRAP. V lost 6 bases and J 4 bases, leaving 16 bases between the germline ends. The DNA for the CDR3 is TGTGCTAGTGGGACTGATCGGGGGCCTTACAATGAGCAGTTCTTC. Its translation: CASGTDRGPYNEQFF.

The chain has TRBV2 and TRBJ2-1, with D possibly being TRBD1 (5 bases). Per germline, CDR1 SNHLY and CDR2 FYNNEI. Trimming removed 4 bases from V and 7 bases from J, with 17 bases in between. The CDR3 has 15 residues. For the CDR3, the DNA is TGTGCCAGCAGTGGGGCCCAGGGATTCGGTAATGAGCAGTTCTTC. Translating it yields CASSGAQGFGNEQFF.

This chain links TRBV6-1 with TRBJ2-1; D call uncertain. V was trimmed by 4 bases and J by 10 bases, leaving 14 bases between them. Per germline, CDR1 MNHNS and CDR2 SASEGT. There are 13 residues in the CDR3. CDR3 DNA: TGTGCCAGCAGTGTGGAACTCTGGGCAGAGCAGTTCTTC. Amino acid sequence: CASSVELWAEQFF.

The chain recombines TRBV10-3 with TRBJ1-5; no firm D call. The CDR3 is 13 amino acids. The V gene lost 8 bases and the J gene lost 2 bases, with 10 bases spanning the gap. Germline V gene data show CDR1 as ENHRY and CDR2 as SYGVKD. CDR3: CAISPWGNQPQHF. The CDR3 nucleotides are TGTGCCATCTCCCCGTGGGGCAATCAGCCCCAGCATTTT.

CDR3 protein: CASSFQGSSTDTQYF. In nucleotides, the CDR3 is TGTGCCAGCAGCTTTCAGGGGTCTAGCACAGATACGCAGTATTTT. The gene calls are TRBV7-8 and TRBJ2-3; tentative D call: TRBD1 (6 bases). Trimming cost V 3 bases and J 0 bases, with 10 bases left between them. This CDR3 is built from 15 residues. Germline V gene data show CDR1 as SGHVS and CDR2 as FQNEAQ. Based on the CDR3 plus reference TRBV7-8 and TRBJ2-3, the full variable domain is GAGVSQSPRYKVAKRGQDVALRCDPISGHVSLFWYQQALGQGPEFLTYFQNEAQLDKSGLPSDRFFAERPEGSVSTLKIQRTQQEDSAVYLCASSFQGSSTDTQYFGPGTRLTVL.

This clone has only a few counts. The chain's CDR3 is CASRETGSYGYTF. CDR3 sequence (DNA): TGTGCCAGCAGAGAGACAGGGTCCTATGGCTACACCTTC. The rearrangement joins TRBV28 to TRBJ1-2; 7 bases agree with TRBD1. This CDR3 has 13 amino acids. Trimming at V came to 6 bases and at J to 4 bases, leaving 5 bases not matched to a gene. The germline CDR1 and CDR2 sequences are MDHEN and SYDVKM.

CDR3 sequence: CASSTDGTYGYTF. DNA for the CDR3: TGTGCCAGCAGCACCGACGGGACCTATGGCTACACCTTC. This chain links TRBV11-1 with TRBJ1-2; the D gene is possibly TRBD1 (5 bases). V shed 5 bases and J shed 4 bases, with 11 bases lying between them. The CDR3 loop spans 13 amino acids. The V gene's germline CDR1 is SGHAT and CDR2 FQDESV (reference sequence).

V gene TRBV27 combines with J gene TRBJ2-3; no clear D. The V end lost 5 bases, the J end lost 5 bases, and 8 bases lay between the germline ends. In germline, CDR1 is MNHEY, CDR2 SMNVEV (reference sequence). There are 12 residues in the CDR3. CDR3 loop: CASSTKGDTQYF. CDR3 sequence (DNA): TGTGCCAGCAGTACTAAGGGAGATACGCAGTATTTT.

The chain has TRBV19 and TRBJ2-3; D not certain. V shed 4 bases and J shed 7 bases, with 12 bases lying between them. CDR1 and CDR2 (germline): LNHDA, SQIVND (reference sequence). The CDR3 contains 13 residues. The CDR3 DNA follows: TGTGCCAGTAGTACTGATTTTTGGAATACGCAGTATTTT. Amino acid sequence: CASSTDFWNTQYF. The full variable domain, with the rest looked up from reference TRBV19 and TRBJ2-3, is DGGITQSPKYLFRKEGQNVTLSCEQNLNHDAMYWYRQDPGQGLRLIYYSQIVNDFQKGDIAEGYSVSREKKESFPLTVTSAQKNPTAFYLCASSTDFWNTQYFGPGTRLTVL.

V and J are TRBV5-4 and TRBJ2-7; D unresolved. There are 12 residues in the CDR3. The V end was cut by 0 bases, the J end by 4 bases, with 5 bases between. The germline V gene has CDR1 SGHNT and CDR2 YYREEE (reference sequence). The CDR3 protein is CASSLEGYEQYF. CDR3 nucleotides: TGTGCCAGCAGCTTGGAAGGGTACGAGCAGTACTTC.

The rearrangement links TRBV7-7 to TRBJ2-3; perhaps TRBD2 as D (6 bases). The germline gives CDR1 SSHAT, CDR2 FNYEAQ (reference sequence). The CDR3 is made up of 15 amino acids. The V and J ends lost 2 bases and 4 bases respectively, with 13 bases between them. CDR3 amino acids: CASSLSGIAADTQYF. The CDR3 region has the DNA TGTGCCAGCAGCTTATCTGGCATAGCGGCAGATACGCAGTATTTT.

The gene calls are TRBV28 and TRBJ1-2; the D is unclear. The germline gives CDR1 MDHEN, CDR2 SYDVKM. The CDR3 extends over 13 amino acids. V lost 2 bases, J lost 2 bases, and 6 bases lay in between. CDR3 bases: TGTGCCAGCAGTTTAGTAGGGAACTATGGCTACACCTTC. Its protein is CASSLVGNYGYTF.

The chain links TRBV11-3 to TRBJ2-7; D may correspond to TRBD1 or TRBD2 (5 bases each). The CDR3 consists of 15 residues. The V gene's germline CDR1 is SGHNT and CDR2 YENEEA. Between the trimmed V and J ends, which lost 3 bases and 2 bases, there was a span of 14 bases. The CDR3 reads CASSFSGTGTYEQYF. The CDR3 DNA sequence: TGTGCCAGCAGCTTCTCCGGGACCGGTACCTACGAGCAGTACTTC.

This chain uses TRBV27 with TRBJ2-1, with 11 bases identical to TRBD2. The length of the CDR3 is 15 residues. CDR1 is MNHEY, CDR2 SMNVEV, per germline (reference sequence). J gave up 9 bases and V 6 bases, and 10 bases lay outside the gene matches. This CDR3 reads CASSISSGGRGEQFF. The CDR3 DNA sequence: TGTGCCAGCAGCATCTCTAGCGGGGGGAGAGGTGAGCAGTTCTTC.

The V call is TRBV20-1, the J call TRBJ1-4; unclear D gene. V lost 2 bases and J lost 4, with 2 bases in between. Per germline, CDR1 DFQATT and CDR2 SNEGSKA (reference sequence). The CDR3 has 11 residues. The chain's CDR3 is CSARSNEKLFF. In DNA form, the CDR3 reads TGCAGTGCTAGAAGTAATGAAAAACTGTTTTTT.